The 28 T cell receptor beta chains reported below all come from one sample, sequenced in a study of blood T cell repertoires in COVID-19. Assay: immunoSEQ multiplex PCR; the TCRdb copy retains only in-frame clones and omits some. The data contain approximately 220,000 clones, around 84% of them singletons. The sequenced sample consisted of PBMCs or T cells enriched from blood (not recorded which). These receptors were obtained from a man between 40 and 49 years old who had recovered from COVID-19.

This chain connects TRBV20-1 to TRBJ1-1; 7 bases align to TRBD1. The CDR3 has 13 residues. After removal of 3 bases from V and 3 bases from J, the junction contained 4 bases not matched to a gene. Germline assignment: CDR1 DFQATT and CDR2 SNEGSKA (reference sequence). CDR3 in DNA: TGCAGTGCTAGTAAGGGGGCGGACACTGAAGCTTTCTTT. The encoded protein is CSASKGADTEAFF.

This chain uses TRBV18 with TRBJ2-5, with 12 bases matching TRBD1. The V gene's germline CDR1 is KGHSH and CDR2 LQKENI. J gave up 5 bases and V 6 bases, and 10 bases lay outside the gene matches. The length of the CDR3 is 16 residues. CDR3 protein: CASSLEGQGAVETQYF. Here the CDR3 DNA reads TGTGCCAGCTCCCTCGAGGGACAGGGGGCTGTGGAGACCCAGTACTTC.

This clone appeared a few times. The chain uses TRBV5-4 and TRBJ2-1; D is unresolved. The CDR3 runs to 14 residues. V was cut by 4 bases and J by 5 bases, with 13 bases left in between. Germline V CDR1 and CDR2: SGHNT, YYREEE (reference sequence). CDR3 loop: CASSPTAENNEQFF. The DNA for the CDR3 is TGTGCCAGCAGCCCTACCGCGGAGAACAATGAGCAGTTCTTC.

Regarding this clone: One end of the junction does not line up with germline, which may come from a read error. The gene calls are TRBV2 and TRBJ2-3; TRBD1 might be the D (6 bases). CDR3 length: 10 residues. Germline V gene sequence: CDR1 SNHLY, CDR2 FYNNEI. CDR3 sequence reads: CASSEWGLSF. The CDR3 DNA sequence: TGTGCCAGCAGTGAGTGGGGGCTTTCTTTT.

This sequence joins TRBV19 and TRBJ2-5, with a tentative D call TRBD1 (5 bases). Germline assignment: CDR1 LNHDA and CDR2 SQIVND (reference sequence). V lost 5 bases and J 2 bases, leaving 12 bases between the germline ends. This CDR3 comprises 14 residues. The CDR3: CASSPQGSQETQYF. The CDR3, as DNA: TGTGCCAGTAGTCCCCAGGGTAGTCAAGAGACCCAGTACTTC. The full variable domain, its missing parts supplied by reference TRBV19 and TRBJ2-5, is DGGITQSPKYLFRKEGQNVTLSCEQNLNHDAMYWYRQDPGQGLRLIYYSQIVNDFQKGDIAEGYSVSREKKESFPLTVTSAQKNPTAFYLCASSPQGSQETQYFGPGTRLLVL.

The J gene is TRBJ2-3, the V gene TRBV18; 7 bases match TRBD1. Germline CDR1 reads KGHSH; CDR2 reads LQKENI. The CDR3 loop spans 15 amino acids. With V trimmed by 2 bases and J by 0 bases, 2 bases remained unmatched. The CDR3 loop reads CASSPRGRSTDTQYF. The DNA for the CDR3 is TGTGCCAGCTCACCAAGGGGGCGCAGCACAGATACGCAGTATTTT.

This clone was picked up one time. At one end, the junction sequence differs from germline, possibly due to a read error. J is TRBJ2-7 and V is TRBV5-4, with D unclear. Germline V gene data show CDR1 as SGHNT and CDR2 as YYREEE (reference sequence). The CDR3 loop spans 11 amino acids. The CDR3 sequence is CASSLSRARCF. CDR3 bases: TGTGCCAGCAGCTTGAGTCGAGCGAGGTGCTTC.

The CDR3 here is CSVGQNNQPQHF. For the CDR3, the DNA is TGCAGCGTCGGACAGAACAATCAGCCCCAGCATTTT. V gene TRBV29-1 combines with J gene TRBJ1-5; a possible D gene is TRBD1 (6 bases). The CDR3 consists of 12 residues. CDR1 SQVTM and CDR2 ANQGSEA come from the germline V gene. Trimming cost V 6 bases and J 3 bases, with 9 bases left between them.

This chain links TRBV10-2 with TRBJ2-1, with 9 bases matching TRBD1. In germline, CDR1 is WSHSY, CDR2 SAAADI. The CDR3 sequence is 16 residues long. The J segment lost 5 bases and the V segment lost 6 bases, leaving 11 bases of the junction unmatched. The DNA of the CDR3 is TGCGCCAGCAGAGAAGACAGGGGGGCCCGGAACAATGAGCAGTTCTTC. This translates into CASREDRGARNNEQFF.

This chain uses TRBV14 with TRBJ1-2; 7 nucleotides agree with TRBD1. Germline V gene lookup returns CDR1 SGHDN and CDR2 FVKESK. CDR3 length equals 16 residues. Unmatched junction bases numbered 12, after V lost 4 bases and J lost 4 bases. The CDR3 DNA is TGTGCCAGCAGCCGAACCCCGAGGGACAGCCTCTATGGCTACACCTTC. It translates to CASSRTPRDSLYGYTF.

The chain combines TRBV3-1 (or the pseudogene TRBV3-2) with TRBJ2-7; 7 bases align to TRBD1. Per germline, CDR1 LGHDT and CDR2 YNNKEL (reference sequence). V was clipped by 0 bases and J by 0 bases; unmatched bases: 8. This CDR3 region has 17 residues. CDR3 nucleotide sequence: TGTGCCAGCAGCCAAGAGAGGGGGCGTCGGAGCTCCTACGAGCAGTACTTC. Amino acids: CASSQERGRRSSYEQYF.

This rearrangement joins TRBV4-1 to TRBJ2-7; tentative D call: TRBD1 (6 bases). CDR1 is MGHRA and CDR2 is YSYEKL in the germline V gene. This CDR3 contains 16 residues. Trimming took off 0 bases at V and 3 bases at J, with 15 bases between the two ends. CDR3 amino acids: CASSQDGRGRGYEQYF. The CDR3 region has the DNA TGCGCCAGCAGCCAAGATGGTCGAGGCAGGGGCTACGAGCAGTACTTC.

The chain couples TRBV9 to TRBJ1-2, with TRBD1 matching over 11 bases. This CDR3 contains 14 residues. With V trimmed by 2 bases and J by 7 bases, 4 bases remained unmatched. Germline CDR1 SGDLS, CDR2 YYNGEE. The CDR3: CASSVRTGGFGYTF. CDR3 DNA: TGTGCCAGCAGCGTGCGGACAGGGGGCTTTGGCTACACCTTC.

The J gene is TRBJ1-5, the V gene TRBV10-1; maybe TRBD1 (6 bases). The V gene lost 0 bases and the J gene lost 2 bases, with 17 bases spanning the gap. The germline CDR1 and CDR2 sequences are WNHNN and SYGVQD (reference sequence). CDR3 length: 18 amino acids. This CDR3 is CASSESGRDRTGNQPQHF. The CDR3 DNA reads as TGCGCCAGCAGTGAGTCGGGGAGAGATCGGACAGGCAATCAGCCCCAGCATTTT.

The V gene is TRBV7-9, the J gene TRBJ1-5; D ambiguous. V was pared by 4 bases and J by 4 bases, with 11 bases between. The CDR3 extends over 14 amino acids. Germline V lookup: CDR1 SEHNR, CDR2 FQNEAQ (reference sequence). The CDR3 sequence: CASSSGSLNQPQHF. Written as DNA, the CDR3 is TGTGCCAGCAGCTCGGGGAGCCTAAATCAGCCCCAGCATTTT.

In nucleotides, the CDR3 is TGCGCCAGCAGCCCTAGCGGGAGCGGCACAGATACGCAGTATTTT. Its protein is CASSPSGSGTDTQYF. The V and J genes are TRBV4-3 and TRBJ2-3; 10 positions agree with TRBD2. The V segment lost 4 bases and the J segment 1 base; nucleotides outside the gene matches: 2. The CDR3 spans 15 residues. In germline, CDR1 is LGHNA, CDR2 YSLEER.

The chain carries TRBV18 and TRBJ2-2, with D possibly TRBD2 on 5 matching bases. The V end was cut by 3 bases, the J end by 5 bases, with 13 bases between. This CDR3 has 15 residues. Germline CDR1 is KGHSH and CDR2 is LQKENI. The CDR3 bases are TGTGCCAGCTCACCGAGGGCGGCAACGACCGGGGAGCTGTTTTTT. Amino acids: CASSPRAATTGELFF.

The chain couples TRBV29-1 to TRBJ2-7, with TRBD2 matching 7 bases. In germline, CDR1 is SQVTM, CDR2 ANQGSEA. The V gene end was trimmed by 6 bases and the J gene end by 3 bases; junction bases not matched to a gene: 5. CDR3 length: 12 amino acids. Here the CDR3 reads CSVGGDFYEQYF. CDR3 coding DNA: TGCAGCGTGGGGGGGGATTTCTACGAGCAGTACTTC.

In this sample, this clone turned up once. The chain combines TRBV30 with TRBJ2-3; TRBD2 matches 15 bases. The CDR3 sequence is 14 residues long. The V and J ends lost 1 base and 14 bases, in that order; junction bases with no gene match: 7. Germline V gene sequence: CDR1 GTSNPN, CDR2 SVGIG (reference sequence). The CDR3 nucleotides are TGTGCCTGGAGTGAAGGACTAGCGGGAGGGCGGGGGTATTTT. Translated: CAWSEGLAGGRGYF.

This clone came up many times. The chain couples TRBV5-1 to TRBJ2-7; D is unclear. Per germline, CDR1 SGHRS and CDR2 YFSETQ. This CDR3 is built from 14 residues. The V end was cut by 0 bases, the J end by 2 bases, with 9 bases between. CDR3 nucleotides: TGCGCCAGCAGCTTGGAAGCCACCACCTACGAGCAGTACTTC. Translated: CASSLEATTYEQYF.

This chain connects TRBV29-1 to TRBJ2-7; TRBD2 matches at 10 bases. CDR1 is SQVTM and CDR2 is ANQGSEA in the germline V gene. This CDR3 comprises 12 residues. The ends lost 6 bases at V and 7 bases at J; junction bases unmatched: 6. The CDR3 loop is CSVGTSVWEQYF. The CDR3 DNA is TGCAGCGTGGGGACTAGCGTCTGGGAGCAGTACTTC.

On this clone itself: This may be a read error: a much more frequent sequence differs by one nucleotide. The chain uses TRBV13 and TRBJ1-6, with TRBD1 as a possible D gene (6 bases). Germline V gene lookup returns CDR1 PRHDT and CDR2 FYEKMQ (reference sequence). CDR3 size: 14 residues. V was pared by 4 bases and J by 4 bases, with 8 bases between. The CDR3 nucleotides are TGTGCCAGCAGCTCCGGACAGTATAATTCACCCCTCCACTTT. Protein product: CASSSGQYNSPLHF.

The rearrangement joins TRBV29-1 to TRBJ2-7; 7 bases agree with TRBD1. CDR1 and CDR2 (germline): SQVTM, ANQGSEA. V shed 5 bases and J 4 bases; nucleotides not matched to a gene: 11. This CDR3 has 14 residues. The CDR3 is CSVKTGKSAYEQYF. The DNA of the CDR3 is TGCAGCGTTAAGACAGGGAAAAGCGCTTACGAGCAGTACTTC.

The chain is built from TRBV12-5 and TRBJ1-1; D remains unclear. In germline, CDR1 is LGHNT, CDR2 FRNRAP. V lost 3 bases to trimming and J lost 6 bases, with 8 bases between them. This CDR3 has 12 amino acids. Here the CDR3 reads CASGFAGAEAFF. The CDR3 DNA sequence: TGTGCTAGTGGTTTCGCGGGCGCTGAAGCTTTCTTT.

The chain combines TRBV7-2 with TRBJ2-2, with D perhaps TRBD1 (7 bases). Germline CDR1 SGHTA, CDR2 FQGNSA. The CDR3 contains 16 residues. V lost 3 bases and J 0 bases, leaving 11 bases between the germline ends. CDR3 sequence: CASSFQGGANTGELFF. CDR3 coding DNA: TGTGCCAGCAGCTTCCAGGGGGGAGCGAACACCGGGGAGCTGTTTTTT.

The rearrangement links TRBV19 to TRBJ1-2, with D possibly TRBD1 on 5 matching bases. V was trimmed by 1 base and J by 5 bases, leaving 14 bases between them. Germline values: CDR1 LNHDA, CDR2 SQIVND (reference sequence). There are 15 residues in the CDR3. The DNA of the CDR3 is TGTGCCAGTAGTATAGCTCAGGGATCAGAATATGGCTACACCTTC. This gives the protein CASSIAQGSEYGYTF.

The chain employs TRBV21-1 and TRBJ2-7; no check of the table's D call, TRBD1, against the DNA was made. TRBV21-1 is listed as a pseudogene. The length of the CDR3 is 14 residues. DNA of the CDR3: TGTGCCAGCAGCAAAGCGCCCAGGGGCTACGAGCAGTACTTC. It specifies CASSKAPRGYEQYF.

CDR3 sequence: CSVAVAGVYEQYF. Here the CDR3 DNA reads TGCAGCGTTGCCGTGGCAGGGGTCTACGAGCAGTACTTC. The V and J genes are TRBV29-1 and TRBJ2-7; tentatively, D is TRBD1 (6 bases). Trimming took 4 bases from V and 3 from J, leaving 13 bases between them. The germline gives CDR1 SQVTM, CDR2 ANQGSEA. The CDR3 extends over 13 amino acids.